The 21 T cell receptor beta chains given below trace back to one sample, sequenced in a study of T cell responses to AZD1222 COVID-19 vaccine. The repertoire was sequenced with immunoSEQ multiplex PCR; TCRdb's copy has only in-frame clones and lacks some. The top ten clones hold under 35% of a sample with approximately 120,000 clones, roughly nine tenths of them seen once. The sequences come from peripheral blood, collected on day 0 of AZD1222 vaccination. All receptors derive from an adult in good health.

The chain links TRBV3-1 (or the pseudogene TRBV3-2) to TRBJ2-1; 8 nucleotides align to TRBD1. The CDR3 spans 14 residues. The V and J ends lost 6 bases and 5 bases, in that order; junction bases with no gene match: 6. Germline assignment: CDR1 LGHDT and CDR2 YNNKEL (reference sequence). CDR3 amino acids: CASRSRDRNNEQFF. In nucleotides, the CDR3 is TGTGCCAGCAGGAGCCGGGACAGGAACAATGAGCAGTTCTTC.

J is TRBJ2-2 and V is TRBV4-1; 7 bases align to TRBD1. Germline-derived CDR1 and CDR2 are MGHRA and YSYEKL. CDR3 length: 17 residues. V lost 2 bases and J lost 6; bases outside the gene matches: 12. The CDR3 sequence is CASSQSTGISHSGELFF. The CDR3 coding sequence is TGCGCCAGCAGCCAATCGACAGGGATTAGTCATTCCGGGGAGCTGTTTTTT.

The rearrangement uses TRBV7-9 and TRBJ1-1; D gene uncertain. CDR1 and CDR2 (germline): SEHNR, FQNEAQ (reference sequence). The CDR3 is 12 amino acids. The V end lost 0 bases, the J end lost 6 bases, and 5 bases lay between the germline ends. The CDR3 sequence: CASSLAFAEAFF. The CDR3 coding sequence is TGTGCCAGCAGCTTAGCATTCGCTGAAGCTTTCTTT.

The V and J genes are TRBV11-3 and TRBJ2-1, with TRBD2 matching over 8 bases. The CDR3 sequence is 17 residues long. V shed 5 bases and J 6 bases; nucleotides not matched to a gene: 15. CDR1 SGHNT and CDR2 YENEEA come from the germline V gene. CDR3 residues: CASSLPRGGGVINEQFF. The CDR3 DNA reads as TGTGCCAGCAGCCTCCCCCGGGGGGGCGGGGTGATCAATGAGCAGTTCTTC. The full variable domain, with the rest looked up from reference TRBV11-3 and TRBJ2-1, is EAGVVQSPRYKIIEKKQPVAFWCNPISGHNTLYWYLQNLGQGPELLIRYENEEAVDDSQLPKDRFSAERLKGVDSTLKIQPAELGDSAVYLCASSLPRGGGVINEQFFGPGTRLTVL.

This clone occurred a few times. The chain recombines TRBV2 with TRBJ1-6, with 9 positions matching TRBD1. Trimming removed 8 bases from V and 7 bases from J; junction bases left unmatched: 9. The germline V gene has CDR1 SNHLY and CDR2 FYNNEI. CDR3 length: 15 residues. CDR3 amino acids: CASRLGQGNNSPLHF. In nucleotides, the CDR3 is TGTGCCAGCCGCCTGGGACAGGGTAACAATTCACCCCTCCACTTT.

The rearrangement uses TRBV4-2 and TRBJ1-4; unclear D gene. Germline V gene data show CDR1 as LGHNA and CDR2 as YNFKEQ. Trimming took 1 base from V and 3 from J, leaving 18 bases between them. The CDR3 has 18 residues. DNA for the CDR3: TGTGCCAGCAGCCAAGGTTTAGGGCTTACTGCAGCTAATGAAAAACTGTTTTTT. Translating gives CASSQGLGLTAANEKLFF.

The CDR3 here is CASSPKGASGSLDEQFF. CDR3 nucleotides: TGTGCCAGCAGCCCAAAGGGGGCTAGCGGGAGTTTAGATGAGCAGTTCTTC. The chain uses TRBV11-2 and TRBJ2-1, with 10 bases identical to TRBD2. The CDR3 length is 17 residues. Per germline, CDR1 SGHAT and CDR2 FQNNGV. Trimming cost V 5 bases and J 8 bases; bases outside gene matches: 15.

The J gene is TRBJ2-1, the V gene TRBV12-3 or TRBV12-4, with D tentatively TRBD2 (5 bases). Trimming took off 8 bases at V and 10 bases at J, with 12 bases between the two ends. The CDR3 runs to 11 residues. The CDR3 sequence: CASLRVGEQFF. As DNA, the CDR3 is TGTGCCAGCCTGAGGGTGGGCGAGCAGTTCTTC.

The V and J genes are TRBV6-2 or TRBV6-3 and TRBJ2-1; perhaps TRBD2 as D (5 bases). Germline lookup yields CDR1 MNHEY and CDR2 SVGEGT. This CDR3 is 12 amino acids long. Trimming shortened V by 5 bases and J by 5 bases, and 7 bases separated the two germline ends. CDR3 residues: CASSTRNNEQFF. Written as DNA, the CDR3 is TGTGCCAGCAGTACTAGGAACAATGAGCAGTTCTTC.

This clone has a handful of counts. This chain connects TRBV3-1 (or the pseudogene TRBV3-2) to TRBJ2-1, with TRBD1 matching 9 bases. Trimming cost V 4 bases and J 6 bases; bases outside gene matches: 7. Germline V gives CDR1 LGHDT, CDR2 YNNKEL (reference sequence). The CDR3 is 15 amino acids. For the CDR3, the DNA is TGTGCCAGCAGCCCCGGGACAGGGACGATCAATGAGCAGTTCTTC. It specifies CASSPGTGTINEQFF.

The CDR3 sequence: CASSLALGGYTF. The CDR3 DNA sequence: TGCGCCAGCAGCTTGGCTTTGGGAGGCTACACCTTC. The chain couples TRBV5-1 to TRBJ1-2, with D hard to call. The V and J ends lost 0 bases and 8 bases respectively, with 8 bases between them. This CDR3 has 12 amino acids. Germline values: CDR1 SGHRS, CDR2 YFSETQ.

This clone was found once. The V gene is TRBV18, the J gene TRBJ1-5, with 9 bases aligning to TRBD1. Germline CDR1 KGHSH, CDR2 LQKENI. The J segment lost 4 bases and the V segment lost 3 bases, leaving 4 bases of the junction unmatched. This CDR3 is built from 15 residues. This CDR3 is CASSPPGQGNQPQHF. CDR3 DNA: TGTGCCAGCTCACCCCCGGGACAGGGTAATCAGCCCCAGCATTTT.

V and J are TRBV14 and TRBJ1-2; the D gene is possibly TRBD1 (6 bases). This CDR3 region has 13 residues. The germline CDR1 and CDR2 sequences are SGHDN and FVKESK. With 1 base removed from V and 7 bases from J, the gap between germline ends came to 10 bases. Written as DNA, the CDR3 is TGTGCCAGCAGCCAAGTACGGGGGGCTGGCTACACCTTC. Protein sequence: CASSQVRGAGYTF.

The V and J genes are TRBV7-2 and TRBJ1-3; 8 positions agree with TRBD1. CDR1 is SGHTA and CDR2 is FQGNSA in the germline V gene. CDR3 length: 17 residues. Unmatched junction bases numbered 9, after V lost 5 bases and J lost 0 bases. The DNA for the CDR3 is TGTGCCAGCAGCGCTGGGACAGGACAACCCTCTGGAAACACCATATATTTT. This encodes CASSAGTGQPSGNTIYF.

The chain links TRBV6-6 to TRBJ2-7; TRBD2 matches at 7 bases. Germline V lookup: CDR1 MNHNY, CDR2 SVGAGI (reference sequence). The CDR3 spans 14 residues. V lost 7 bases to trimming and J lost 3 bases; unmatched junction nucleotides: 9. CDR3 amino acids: CASTQAGTGYEQYF. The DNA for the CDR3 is TGTGCCAGCACCCAAGCGGGAACCGGCTACGAGCAGTACTTC.

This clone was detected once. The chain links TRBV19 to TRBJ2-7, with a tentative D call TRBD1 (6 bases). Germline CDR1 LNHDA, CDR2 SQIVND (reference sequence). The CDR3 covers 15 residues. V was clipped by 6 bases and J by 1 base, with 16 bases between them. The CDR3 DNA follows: TGTGCCAGTAGCAACAGGGAAGACCTTTCCTACGAGCAGTACTTC. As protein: CASSNREDLSYEQYF.

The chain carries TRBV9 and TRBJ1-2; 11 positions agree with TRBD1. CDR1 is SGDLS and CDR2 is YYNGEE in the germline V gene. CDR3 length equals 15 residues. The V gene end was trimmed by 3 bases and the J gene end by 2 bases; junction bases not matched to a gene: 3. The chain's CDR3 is CASSAGTGGNYGYTF. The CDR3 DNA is TGTGCCAGCAGCGCTGGGACAGGGGGGAACTATGGCTACACCTTC.

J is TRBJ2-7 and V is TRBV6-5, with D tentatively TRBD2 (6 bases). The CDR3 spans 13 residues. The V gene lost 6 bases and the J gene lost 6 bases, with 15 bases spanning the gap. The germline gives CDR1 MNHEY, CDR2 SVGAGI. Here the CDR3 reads CASRRDFQGEQYF. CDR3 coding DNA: TGTGCCAGCAGGAGGGACTTCCAGGGCGAGCAGTACTTC.

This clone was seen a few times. CDR3 sequence reads: CAGRREGDYGYTF. CDR3 in DNA: TGTGCCGGACGCCGCGAGGGTGACTATGGCTACACCTTC. The chain combines TRBV10-3 with TRBJ1-2, with D uncertain. CDR1 is ENHRY and CDR2 is SYGVKD in the germline V gene. Deletions cut 11 bases from V and 3 bases from J, with 16 bases between. The length of the CDR3 is 13 residues.

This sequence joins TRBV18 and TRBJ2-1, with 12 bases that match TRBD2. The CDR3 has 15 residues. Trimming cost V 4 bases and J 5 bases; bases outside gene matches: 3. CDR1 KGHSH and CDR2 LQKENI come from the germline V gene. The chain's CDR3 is CASSLRLAGDNEQFF. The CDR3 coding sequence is TGTGCCAGCTCACTCCGACTAGCGGGAGACAATGAGCAGTTCTTC.

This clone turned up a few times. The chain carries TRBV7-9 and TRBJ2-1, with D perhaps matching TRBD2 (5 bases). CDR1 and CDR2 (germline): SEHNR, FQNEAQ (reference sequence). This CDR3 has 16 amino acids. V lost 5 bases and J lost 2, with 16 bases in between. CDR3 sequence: CASSPGSGPAYNEQFF. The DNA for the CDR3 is TGTGCCAGCAGCCCGGGGTCCGGACCGGCCTACAATGAGCAGTTCTTC.